This record concerns one TCR beta chain sequence. Assay used: immunoSEQ multiplex PCR; TCRdb lists only in-frame clones, some missing. The sample includes fewer than 100,000 clones, approximately 81% of them seen just once. The germline V gene encodes CDR1 SGHNT and CDR2 YENEEA. The CDR3 has 17 residues. With V trimmed by 2 bases and J by 3 bases, 8 bases remained unmatched. This sample is part of a study of PD-1 blockade in mismatch repair-deficient tumors. The sample here was peripheral blood, taken 12 weeks after starting pembrolizumab. This clonotype was obtained from an adult with mismatch repair-deficient cancer. The genes are TRBV11-3 and TRBJ2-2, with 8 bases matching TRBD2. The DNA for the CDR3 is TGTGCCAGCAGCTTACTCGTCTCAGCGGGAGACACCGGGGAGCTGTTTTTT. This gives the protein CASSLLVSAGDTGELFF. Complete variable domain (other parts from reference TRBV11-3 and TRBJ2-2): EAGVVQSPRYKIIEKKQPVAFWCNPISGHNTLYWYLQNLGQGPELLIRYENEEAVDDSQLPKDRFSAERLKGVDSTLKIQPAELGDSAVYLCASSLLVSAGDTGELFFGEGSRLTVL.